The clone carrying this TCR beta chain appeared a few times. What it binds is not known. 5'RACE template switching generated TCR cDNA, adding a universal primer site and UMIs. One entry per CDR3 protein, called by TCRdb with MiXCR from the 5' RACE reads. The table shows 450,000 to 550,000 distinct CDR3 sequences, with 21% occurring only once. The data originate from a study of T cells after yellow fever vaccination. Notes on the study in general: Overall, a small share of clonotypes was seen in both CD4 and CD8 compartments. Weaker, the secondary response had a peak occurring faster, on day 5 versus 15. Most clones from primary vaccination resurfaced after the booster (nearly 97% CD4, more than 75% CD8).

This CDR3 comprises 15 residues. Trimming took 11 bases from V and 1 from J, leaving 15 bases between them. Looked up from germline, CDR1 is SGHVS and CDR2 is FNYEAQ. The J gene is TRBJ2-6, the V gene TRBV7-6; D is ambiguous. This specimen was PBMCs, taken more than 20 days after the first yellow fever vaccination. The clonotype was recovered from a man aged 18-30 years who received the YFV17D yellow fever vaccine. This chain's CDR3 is CAGGQAPSGANVLTF. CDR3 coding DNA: TGTGCCGGTGGGCAGGCCCCGTCTGGGGCCAACGTCCTGACTTTC.